This T cell receptor beta chain was recorded in a study of metastatic and nonmetastatic thyroid tumors. Turning to the study itself: Repertoires from blood and tumor or nodule tissue of malignant and benign thyroid patients were compared.

Trimming stripped 4 bases from V and 9 bases from J, with 7 bases between. Germline CDR1 and CDR2: MNHEY and SVGEGT. The length of the CDR3 is 11 residues. Overall study results and limits: Patients with malignant thyroid tumors reportedly had significantly higher TCR beta diversity than those with benign nodules, in blood and tumor.

Thyroid surgery had not been preceded by any treatment in any patient. At least ten counts were recorded for this clone. The antigen is unknown. Authors' data handling: CDR3 differences across clinicopathological groups were used to build a distant-metastasis classifier for papillary thyroid cancer. TCRdb reanalyzed the PCR reads via MiXCR. TCRdb, rather than the study authors, made the V and J calls. The sample contains about 41,000 clones, around 10% of which appear only once. The clonotype comes from a female donor with papillary thyroid cancer or a benign thyroid nodule (not recorded which). Some clones in this sample may be carry-over from other donors' samples. Sample: blood. The V and J genes are TRBV6-2 or TRBV6-3 and TRBJ2-1; D is unclear. CDR3 in amino acids: CASSSVREQFF. DNA for the CDR3: TGTGCCAGCAGTTCCGTGCGTGAGCAGTTCTTC.